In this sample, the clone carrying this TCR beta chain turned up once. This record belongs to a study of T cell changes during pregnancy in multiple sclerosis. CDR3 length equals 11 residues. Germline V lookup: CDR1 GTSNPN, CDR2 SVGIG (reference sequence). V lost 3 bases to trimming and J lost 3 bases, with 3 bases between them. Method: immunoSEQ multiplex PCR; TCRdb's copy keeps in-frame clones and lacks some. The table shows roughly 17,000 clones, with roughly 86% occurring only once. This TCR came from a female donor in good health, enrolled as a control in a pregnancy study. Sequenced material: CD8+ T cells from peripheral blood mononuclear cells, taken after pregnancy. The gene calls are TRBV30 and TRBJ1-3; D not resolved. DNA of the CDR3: TGTGCCTGGAGCGGTGGAAACACCATATATTTT. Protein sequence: CAWSGGNTIYF.